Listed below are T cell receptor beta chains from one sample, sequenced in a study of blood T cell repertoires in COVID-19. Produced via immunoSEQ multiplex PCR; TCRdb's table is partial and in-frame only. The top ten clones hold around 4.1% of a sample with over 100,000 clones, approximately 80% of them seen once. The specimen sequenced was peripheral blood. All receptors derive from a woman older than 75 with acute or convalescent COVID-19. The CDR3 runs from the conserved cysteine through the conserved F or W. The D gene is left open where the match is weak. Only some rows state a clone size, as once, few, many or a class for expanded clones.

TGCGCCAGCAGCCAAGATAGCCCATCCCCAGATACGCAGTATTTT | CASSQDSPSPDTQYF | . | TRBJ2-3 | . | TRBV4-1
TGTGCCAGCAGTCCGACAGGTCGGACATCAGGCGATCAGCCCCAGCATTTT | CASSPTGRTSGDQPQHF | . | TRBJ1-5 | . | TRBV27
TGTGCCAGCAGAGTAAGCTTAAACACCGGGGAGCTGTTTTTT | CASRVSLNTGELFF | . | TRBJ2-2 | many | TRBV6-5
TGTGCCAGCAGCCAACCGGGACAGGGGGGTGAAAAACTGTTTTTT | CASSQPGQGGEKLFF | TRBD1 | TRBJ1-4 | . | TRBV7-2
TGTGCCTGGAGTCCAGATGGACAGTACTATGGCTACACCTTC | CAWSPDGQYYGYTF | . | TRBJ1-2 | . | TRBV30
TGCGCCAGCAGCCCGGGACAGGGGGCCGGGGAGCTGTTTTTT | CASSPGQGAGELFF | TRBD1 | TRBJ2-2 | many | TRBV5-1
TGTGCCAGCACTATGACAGTCTCAAGTGAAGCTTTCTTT | CASTMTVSSEAFF | . | TRBJ1-1 | . | TRBV28
TGTGCCAGCAGCAAATCAGGACAGGGGGCTCATTCGCCCCTGAACACTGAAGCTTTCTTT | CASSKSGQGAHSPLNTEAFF | . | TRBJ1-1 | . | TRBV21-1
TGCGCCAGCAGCTTGGGACAGAGCTCCTACAATGAGCAGTTCTTC | CASSLGQSSYNEQFF | . | TRBJ2-1 | . | TRBV5-1
TGTGCCAGCAGTCTAGGGGAGGCAGGCGATGAGCAGTTCTTC | CASSLGEAGDEQFF | . | TRBJ2-1 | once | TRBV6-5
TGTGCCAGCAGCAACCAGAAAATCGGACAGGGGGACAATCAGCCCCAGCATTTT | CASSNQKIGQGDNQPQHF | TRBD1 | TRBJ1-5 | . | TRBV5-8
TGTGCCAGCAGCGTACAAGGGGAGGGTGAAGCTTTCTTT | CASSVQGEGEAFF | . | TRBJ1-1 | . | TRBV9
TGCGCCAGCAGCCATGGACAGGGTCAAGAGACCCAGTACTTC | CASSHGQGQETQYF | TRBD1 | TRBJ2-5 | . | TRBV5-1
TGTGCCTGGAGTAGGACAGGGAACACCGGGGAGCTGTTTTTT | CAWSRTGNTGELFF | TRBD1 | TRBJ2-2 | . | TRBV30
TGCGCCAGCAGAAATGCCGACAGGGGGCTCGGCAATGAGCAGTTCTTC | CASRNADRGLGNEQFF | TRBD1 | TRBJ2-1 | . | TRBV5-1
TGTGCCAGCAGCTCACCGACTAGGCCCTTACACGATGAGCAGTTCTTC | CASSSPTRPLHDEQFF | . | TRBJ2-1 | . | TRBV7-9
TGTGCCAGCAGCTTGTTTTTCGGCACAGATACGCAGTATTTT | CASSLFFGTDTQYF | . | TRBJ2-3 | . | TRBV5-8
TGTGCCAGCAGCTTGGACAGCTGGCAAGAGACCCAGTACTTC | CASSLDSWQETQYF | . | TRBJ2-5 | . | TRBV7-2
TGTGCCAGCTCACCGGGGGGTATCTCCTACAATGAGCAGTTCTTC | CASSPGGISYNEQFF | . | TRBJ2-1 | . | TRBV18
TGTGCCACCAGTGATTCAGGGTGGGATCAGCCCCAGCATTTT | CATSDSGWDQPQHF | . | TRBJ1-5 | once | TRBV24-1
TGCGCCAGCAGCTTTTCCGGGAGCACAGATACGCAGTATTTT | CASSFSGSTDTQYF | . | TRBJ2-3 | once | TRBV5-1
TGTGCCAGCAGCTTAAGAGCGGGGGGAGAGACCCAGTACTTC | CASSLRAGGETQYF | TRBD2 | TRBJ2-5 | . | TRBV5-6
TGCGCCAGCAGCCCAGCTGGGAGCTGGGACTATGGCTACACCTTC | CASSPAGSWDYGYTF | . | TRBJ1-2 | . | TRBV5-1
TGTGCCACCAGCCCAGCCGGGGCTAATGAAAAACTGTTTTTT | CATSPAGANEKLFF | . | TRBJ1-4 | . | TRBV28
TGCGCCAGCAGCTTGACACCCAACAATGAGCAGTTCTTC | CASSLTPNNEQFF | . | TRBJ2-1 | . | TRBV5-1
TGTGCCAGCAGTTCAGGAGCGGGGAAACGGGTTGAGCAGTTCTTC | CASSSGAGKRVEQFF | TRBD2 | TRBJ2-1 | once | TRBV6-5
TGTGCCAGCAGCCAACTGGGACAGGGGAGAACTAATGAAAAACTGTTTTTT | CASSQLGQGRTNEKLFF | TRBD1 | TRBJ1-4 | once | TRBV3-1/TRBV3-2
TGCGCCAGCAGCCAAGACATGAGCAACACTGAAGCTTTCTTT | CASSQDMSNTEAFF | . | TRBJ1-1 | . | TRBV4-1
TGTGCCAGCTATACAGGGCGAGAGGACACTGAAGCTTTCTTT | CASYTGREDTEAFF | . | TRBJ1-1 | . | TRBV27
TGTGCCAGCAGCCAAGTGGGGGGTAGCTATGGCTACACCTTC | CASSQVGGSYGYTF | . | TRBJ1-2 | . | TRBV14
TGTGCCAGCAGTTTATCGGGGCTAGCGGGCCGCACAGATACGCAGTATTTT | CASSLSGLAGRTDTQYF | TRBD2 | TRBJ2-3 | . | TRBV28
TGTGCCAGCAGTGTGACAGGGGGTGTCACTGAAGCTTTCTTT | CASSVTGGVTEAFF | TRBD1 | TRBJ1-1 | . | TRBV2